Listed here is a single T cell receptor beta chain. The antigen is undetermined. The sample contains more than one DNA sequence encoding this CDR3. This entry belongs to a study of T cell responses to AZD1222 COVID-19 vaccine. Points from the study as a whole: Unmutated variant regions are reportedly the target of nearly half of TCRs that are spike-specific.

This CDR3 has 13 residues. V shed 0 bases and J shed 1 base, with 4 bases lying between them. CDR1 is LNHDA and CDR2 is SQIVND in the germline V gene (reference sequence). The assay was immunoSEQ multiplex PCR, and TCRdb's table has in-frame clones only and misses some. This table has 200,000 to 250,000 clones, about 94% appearing once. The sequence was obtained from an adult who received the MenACWY meningococcal vaccine as a control. This chain connects TRBV19 to TRBJ2-7; no clear D. This sample comprised peripheral blood, obtained 28 days after the second dose of the MenACWY control vaccine. DNA of the CDR3: TGTGCCAGTAGTATAGACAGTTCCTACGAGCAGTACTTC. Translating gives CASSIDSSYEQYF. The variable domain in full, completed from reference TRBV19 and TRBJ2-7, reads DGGITQSPKYLFRKEGQNVTLSCEQNLNHDAMYWYRQDPGQGLRLIYYSQIVNDFQKGDIAEGYSVSREKKESFPLTVTSAQKNPTAFYLCASSIDSSYEQYFGPGTRLTVT.